There are many counts of the clone carrying this TCR beta chain. Antigen specificity is unknown. The sample comes from a study of Graves' ophthalmopathy and Graves' hyperthyroidism. Overall study findings and caveats: Ophthalmopathy and stable hyperthyroidism were discriminated by a 13-signature model, with roughly 86% sensitivity and approximately 78% specificity. In blood appeared most of the expanded thyroid clonotypes whose frequency exceeded 0.001.

Amplification of the TCR beta CDR3 regions used RNA transcripts (as template). HTBI-primed first-round RT-PCR preceded second-round multiplex PCR. Via MiXCR, TCRdb re-called the multiplex PCR reads, giving one row per CDR3 protein. The sample lists around 1,000,000 distinct CDR3 sequences; about two fifths were seen once. J gave up 2 bases and V 4 bases, and 4 bases lay outside the gene matches. Germline V gene lookup returns CDR1 MGHDK and CDR2 SYGVNS. The CDR3 has 15 residues. The TCR originated in an adult man with Graves' hyperthyroidism. The chain combines TRBV25-1 with TRBJ2-2; 7 positions agree with TRBD1. The specimen was peripheral blood or thyroid tissue (not recorded which). The DNA of the CDR3 is TGTGCCAGCAGTGGTGACAGGGTTAACACCGGGGAGCTGTTTTTT. It translates to CASSGDRVNTGELFF.